This TCR beta chain was observed in a study of human T cells and chemical hapten exposure. Study at large: 2% DPC applied to a 2 cm by 2 cm arm area sensitized donors. Study-level findings and limits: Expanded TCRs grouped into significantly more large CDR3 similarity clusters than controls produced. Alopecia affected the donors, so their immune response may differ from healthy people's.

Time point indicated: patch test 1, 2 weeks after DPC sensitization. Treatment given: therapeutic diphenylcyclopropenone sensitization with weekly scalp DPC. The library gave individual cDNA molecules unique molecular identifiers. A single record per CDR3 protein comes from TCRdb applying MiXCR to the RACE reads. The top ten clones hold 2% to 2.5% of a sample with approximately 400,000 distinct CDR3 sequences, more than 4.5% of them seen once. Per germline, CDR1 DFQATT and CDR2 SNEGSKA (reference sequence). V was cut by 3 bases and J by 2 bases, with 11 bases left in between. This CDR3 is built from 13 residues. In regard to this clonotype: Its antigen is not identified.

The chain employs TRBV20-1 and TRBJ2-7; a weak D match, TRBD2 (6 bases). This TCR was sampled from a woman aged 45-60 years with alopecia areata. Some clones in this sample may be carry-over from other donors' samples. The sample here was whole blood, taken in connection with sensitization to the hapten diphenylcyclopropenone (DPC). Here the CDR3 DNA reads TGCAGTGCTAGCGACGGACTACCCTACGAGCAGTACTTC. Amino acids: CSASDGLPYEQYF.